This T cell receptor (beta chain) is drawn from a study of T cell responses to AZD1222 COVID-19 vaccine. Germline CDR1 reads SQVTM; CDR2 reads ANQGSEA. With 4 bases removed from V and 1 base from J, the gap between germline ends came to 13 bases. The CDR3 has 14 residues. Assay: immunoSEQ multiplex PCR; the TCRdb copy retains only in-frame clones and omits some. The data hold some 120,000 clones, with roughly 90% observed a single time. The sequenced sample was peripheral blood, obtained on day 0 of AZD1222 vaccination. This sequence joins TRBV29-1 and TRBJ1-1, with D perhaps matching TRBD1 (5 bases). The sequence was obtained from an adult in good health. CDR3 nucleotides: TGCAGCGTTGTGGGGACGCGGGGGAACACTGAAGCTTTCTTT. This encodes CSVVGTRGNTEAFF.